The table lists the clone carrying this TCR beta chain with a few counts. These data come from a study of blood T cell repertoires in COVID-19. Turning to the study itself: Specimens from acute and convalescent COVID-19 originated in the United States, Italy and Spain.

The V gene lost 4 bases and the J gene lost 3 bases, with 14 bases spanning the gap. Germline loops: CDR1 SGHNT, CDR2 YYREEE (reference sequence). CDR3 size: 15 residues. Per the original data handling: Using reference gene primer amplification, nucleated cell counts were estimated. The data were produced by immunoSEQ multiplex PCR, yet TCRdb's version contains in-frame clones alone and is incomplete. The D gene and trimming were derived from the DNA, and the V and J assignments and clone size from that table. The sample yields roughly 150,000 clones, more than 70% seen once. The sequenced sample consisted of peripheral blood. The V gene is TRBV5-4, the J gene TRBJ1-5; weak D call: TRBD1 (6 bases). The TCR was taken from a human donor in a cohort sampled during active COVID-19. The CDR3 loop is CASSIQGIPNQPQHF. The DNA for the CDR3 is TGTGCCAGCAGCATACAGGGTATACCCAATCAGCCCCAGCATTTT. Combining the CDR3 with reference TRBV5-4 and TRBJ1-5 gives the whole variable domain ETGVTQSPTHLIKTRGQQVTLRCSSQSGHNTVSWYQQALGQGPQFIFQYYREEENGRGNFPPRFSGLQFPNYSSELNVNALELDDSALYLCASSIQGIPNQPQHFGDGTRLSIL.